This TCR beta chain was obtained from a study of shared clonotypes between healthy human individuals. Study information: A couple of women and a few men aged 18 to 49 served as donors.

The quantity of DNA used in unsorted PBMC replicate PCRs was 300 ng, corresponding to tens of thousands of T cell genomes. Authors' data handling: Sequence data from immunoSEQ were junction-only and lacked quality scores; consequently, filtering differed. Clones were read by immunoSEQ multiplex PCR, and TCRdb kept only the in-frame ones, dropping some. V and J calls and clone size are given by that table; D and trimming were obtained from the DNA. Here the sample spans about 480,000 clones, about four fifths being singletons. Germline values: CDR1 SGHTA, CDR2 FQGTGA. The V and J ends lost 0 bases and 9 bases respectively, with 12 bases between them. The CDR3 spans 14 residues. Details on this clone: Its antigen is not known.

General study findings and limits: Sampling was confined to blood; repertoires within tissues likely differ.

This receptor was identified in a woman aged 35 to 49 in good health. Some clones in this sample may be carry-over from other donors' samples. Sequences were obtained from PBMCs. V and J are TRBV7-3 and TRBJ2-1; D is tentatively TRBD1 or TRBD2 (5 bases each). CDR3: CASSLTRGSAEQFF. The CDR3 DNA sequence: TGTGCCAGCAGCTTAACGAGGGGTAGCGCTGAGCAGTTCTTC.